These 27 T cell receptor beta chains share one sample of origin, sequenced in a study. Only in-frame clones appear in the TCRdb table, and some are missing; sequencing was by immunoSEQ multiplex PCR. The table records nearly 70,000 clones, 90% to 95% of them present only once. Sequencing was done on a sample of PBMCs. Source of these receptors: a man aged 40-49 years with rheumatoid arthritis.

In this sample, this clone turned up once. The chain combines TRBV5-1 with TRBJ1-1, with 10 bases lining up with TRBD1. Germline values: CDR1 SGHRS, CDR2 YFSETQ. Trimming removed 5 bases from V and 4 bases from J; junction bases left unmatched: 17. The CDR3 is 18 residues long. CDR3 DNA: TGCGCCAGCAGTCCCCGTCGTGGACAGGGGGTCTCAGGCACTGAAGCTTTCTTT. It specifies CASSPRRGQGVSGTEAFF.

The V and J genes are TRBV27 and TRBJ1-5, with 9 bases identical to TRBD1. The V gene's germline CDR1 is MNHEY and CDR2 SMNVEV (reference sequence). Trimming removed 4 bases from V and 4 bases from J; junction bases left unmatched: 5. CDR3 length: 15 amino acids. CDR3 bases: TGTGCCAGCAGTTCGGGACAGGGAGGGAATCAGCCCCAGCATTTT. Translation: CASSSGQGGNQPQHF.

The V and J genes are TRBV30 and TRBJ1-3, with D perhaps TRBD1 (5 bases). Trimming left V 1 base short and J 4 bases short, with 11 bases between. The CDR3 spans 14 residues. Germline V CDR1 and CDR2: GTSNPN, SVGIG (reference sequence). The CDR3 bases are TGTGCCTGGAGTGCAAGGGGCAGAGGAAACACCATATATTTT. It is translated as CAWSARGRGNTIYF.

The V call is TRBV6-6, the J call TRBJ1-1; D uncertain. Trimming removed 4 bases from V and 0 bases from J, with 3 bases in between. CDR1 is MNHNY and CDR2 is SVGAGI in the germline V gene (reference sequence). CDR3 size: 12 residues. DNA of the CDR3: TGTGCCAGCAGTTTCATGAACACTGAAGCTTTCTTT. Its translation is CASSFMNTEAFF.

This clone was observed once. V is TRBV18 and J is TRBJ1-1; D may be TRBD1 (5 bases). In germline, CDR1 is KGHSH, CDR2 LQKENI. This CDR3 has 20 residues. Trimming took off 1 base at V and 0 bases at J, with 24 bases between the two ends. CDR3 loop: CASSPLRATGRVRLNTEAFF. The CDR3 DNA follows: TGTGCCAGCTCACCACTTAGGGCAACCGGCAGGGTGAGGCTGAACACTGAAGCTTTCTTT.

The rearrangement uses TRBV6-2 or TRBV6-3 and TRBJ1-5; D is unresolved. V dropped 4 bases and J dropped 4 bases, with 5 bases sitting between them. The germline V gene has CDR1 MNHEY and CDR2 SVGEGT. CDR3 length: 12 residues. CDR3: CASSFGNQPQHF. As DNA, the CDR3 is TGTGCCAGCAGTTTCGGAAATCAGCCCCAGCATTTT.

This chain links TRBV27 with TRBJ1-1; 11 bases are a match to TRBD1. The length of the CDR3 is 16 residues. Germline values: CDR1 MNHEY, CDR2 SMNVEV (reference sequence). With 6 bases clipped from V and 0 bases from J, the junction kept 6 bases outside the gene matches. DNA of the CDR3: TGTGCCAGCAGATTGGACAGGGGGCTTATGAACACTGAAGCTTTCTTT. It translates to CASRLDRGLMNTEAFF.

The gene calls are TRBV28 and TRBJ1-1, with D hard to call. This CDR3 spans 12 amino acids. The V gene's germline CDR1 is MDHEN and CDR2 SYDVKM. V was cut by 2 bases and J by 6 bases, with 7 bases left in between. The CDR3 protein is CASSLLGSEAFF. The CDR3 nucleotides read TGTGCCAGCAGTTTACTCGGGTCTGAAGCTTTCTTT.

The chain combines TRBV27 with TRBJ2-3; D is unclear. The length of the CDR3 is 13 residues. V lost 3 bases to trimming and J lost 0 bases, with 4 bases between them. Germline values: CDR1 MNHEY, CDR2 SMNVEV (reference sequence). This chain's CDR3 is CASSFASTDTQYF. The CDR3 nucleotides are TGTGCCAGCAGTTTTGCTAGCACAGATACGCAGTATTTT.

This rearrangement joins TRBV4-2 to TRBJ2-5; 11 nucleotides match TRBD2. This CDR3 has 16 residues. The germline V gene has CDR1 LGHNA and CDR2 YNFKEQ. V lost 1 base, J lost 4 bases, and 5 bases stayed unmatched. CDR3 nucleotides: TGTGCCAGCAGCCAAGGGACTAGCGGGTCAAGAGAGACCCAGTACTTC. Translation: CASSQGTSGSRETQYF.

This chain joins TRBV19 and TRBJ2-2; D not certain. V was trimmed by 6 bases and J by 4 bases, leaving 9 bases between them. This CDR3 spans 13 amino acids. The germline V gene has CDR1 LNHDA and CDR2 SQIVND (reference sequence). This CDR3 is CASSLLGTGELFF. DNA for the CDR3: TGTGCCAGTAGCCTGCTTGGCACCGGGGAGCTGTTTTTT.

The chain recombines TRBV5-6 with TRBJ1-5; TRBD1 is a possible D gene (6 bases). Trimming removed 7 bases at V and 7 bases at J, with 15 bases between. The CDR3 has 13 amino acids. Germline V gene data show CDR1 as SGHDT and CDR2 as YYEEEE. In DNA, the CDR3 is TGTGCCAGCGGTGCAGGGGTAGGACAGCCCCAGCATTTT. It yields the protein CASGAGVGQPQHF.

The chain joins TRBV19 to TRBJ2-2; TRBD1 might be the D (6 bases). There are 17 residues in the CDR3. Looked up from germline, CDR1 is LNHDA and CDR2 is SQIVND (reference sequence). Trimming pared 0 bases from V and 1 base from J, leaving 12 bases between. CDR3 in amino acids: CASSIDHGTMNTGELFF. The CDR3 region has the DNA TGTGCCAGTAGTATAGATCATGGGACAATGAACACCGGGGAGCTGTTTTTT.

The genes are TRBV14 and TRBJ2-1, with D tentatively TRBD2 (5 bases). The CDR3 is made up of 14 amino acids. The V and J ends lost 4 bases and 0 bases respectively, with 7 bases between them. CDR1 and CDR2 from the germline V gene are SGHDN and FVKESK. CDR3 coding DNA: TGTGCCAGCAGCCCGGGAACCTCCTACAATGAGCAGTTCTTC. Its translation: CASSPGTSYNEQFF.

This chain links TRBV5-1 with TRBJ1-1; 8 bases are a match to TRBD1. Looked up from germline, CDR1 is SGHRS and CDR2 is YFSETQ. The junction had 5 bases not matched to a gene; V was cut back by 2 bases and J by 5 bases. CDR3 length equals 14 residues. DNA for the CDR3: TGCGCCAGCAGCTTTCAACAGGGGGGAACTGAAGCTTTCTTT. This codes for CASSFQQGGTEAFF.

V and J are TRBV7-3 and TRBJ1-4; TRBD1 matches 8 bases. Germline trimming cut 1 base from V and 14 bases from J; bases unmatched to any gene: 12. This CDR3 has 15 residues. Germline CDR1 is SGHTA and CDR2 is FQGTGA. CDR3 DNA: TGTGCCAGCAGCTTAAACGTCAGGGGGCCTTGGAGGCTGTTTTTT. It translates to CASSLNVRGPWRLFF.

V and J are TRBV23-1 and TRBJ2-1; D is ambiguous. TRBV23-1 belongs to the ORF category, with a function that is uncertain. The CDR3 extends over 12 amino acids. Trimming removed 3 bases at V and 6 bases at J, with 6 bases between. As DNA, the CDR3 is TGCGCCAGCAGTCACCGGGTCAATGAGCAGTTCTTC. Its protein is CASSHRVNEQFF.

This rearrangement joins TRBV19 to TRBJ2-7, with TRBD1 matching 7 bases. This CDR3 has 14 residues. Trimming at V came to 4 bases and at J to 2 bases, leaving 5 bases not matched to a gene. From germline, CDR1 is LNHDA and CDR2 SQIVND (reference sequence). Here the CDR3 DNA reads TGTGCCAGTAGTAAGACAGGGTTCGCCTACGAGCAGTACTTC. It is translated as CASSKTGFAYEQYF.

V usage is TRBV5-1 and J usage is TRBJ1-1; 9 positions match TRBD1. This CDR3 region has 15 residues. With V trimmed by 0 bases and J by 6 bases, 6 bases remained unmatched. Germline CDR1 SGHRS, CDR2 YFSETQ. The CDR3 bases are TGCGCCAGCAGCTTGGGTGGGACAGGGATTCCTGAAGCTTTCTTT. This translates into CASSLGGTGIPEAFF.

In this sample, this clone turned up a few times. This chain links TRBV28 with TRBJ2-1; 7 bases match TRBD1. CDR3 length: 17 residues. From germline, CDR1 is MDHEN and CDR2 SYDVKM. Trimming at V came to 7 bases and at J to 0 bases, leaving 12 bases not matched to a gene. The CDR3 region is CASTSSGTESSYNEQFF. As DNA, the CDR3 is TGTGCCAGCACTAGCTCCGGGACAGAGAGCTCCTACAATGAGCAGTTCTTC.

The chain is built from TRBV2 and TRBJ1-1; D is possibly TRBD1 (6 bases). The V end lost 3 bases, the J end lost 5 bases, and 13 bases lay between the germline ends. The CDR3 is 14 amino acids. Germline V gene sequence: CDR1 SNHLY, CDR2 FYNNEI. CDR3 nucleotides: TGTGCCAGCAGTGACGAGGGGAGGGGGACTGAAGCTTTCTTT. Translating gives CASSDEGRGTEAFF.

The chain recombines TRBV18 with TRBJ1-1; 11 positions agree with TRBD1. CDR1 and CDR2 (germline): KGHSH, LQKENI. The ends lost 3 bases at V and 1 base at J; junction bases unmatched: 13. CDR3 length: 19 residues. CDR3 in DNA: TGTGCCAGCTCACCTACTCGGACAGGGGGCGATTTTAAGAACACTGAAGCTTTCTTT. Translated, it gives CASSPTRTGGDFKNTEAFF.

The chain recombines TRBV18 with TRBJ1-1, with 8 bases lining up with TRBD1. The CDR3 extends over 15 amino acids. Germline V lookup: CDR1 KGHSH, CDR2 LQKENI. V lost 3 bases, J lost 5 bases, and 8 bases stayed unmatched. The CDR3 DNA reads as TGTGCCAGCTCACCTCCCGGACAGGGAGGGACTGAAGCTTTCTTT. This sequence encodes CASSPPGQGGTEAFF.

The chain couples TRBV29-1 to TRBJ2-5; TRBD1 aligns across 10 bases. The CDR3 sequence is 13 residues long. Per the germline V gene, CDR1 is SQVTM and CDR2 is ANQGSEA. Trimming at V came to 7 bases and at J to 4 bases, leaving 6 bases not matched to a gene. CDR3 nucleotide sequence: TGCAGCGGCACCGGGACAGGGGTAGAGACCCAGTACTTC. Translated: CSGTGTGVETQYF.

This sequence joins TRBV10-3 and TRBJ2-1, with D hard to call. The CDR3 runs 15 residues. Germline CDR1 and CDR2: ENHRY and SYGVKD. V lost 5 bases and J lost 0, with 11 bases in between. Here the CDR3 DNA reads TGTGCCATCAGTAGTACTCCCAGCTCCTACAATGAGCAGTTCTTC. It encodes CAISSTPSSYNEQFF.

The CDR3 here is CASSPGTGGEQYF. The CDR3 bases are TGTGCCAGCAGCCCCGGGACAGGGGGCGAGCAGTACTTC. This chain connects TRBV11-2 to TRBJ2-7; 11 bases fit TRBD1. CDR3 length: 13 residues. Per the germline V gene, CDR1 is SGHAT and CDR2 is FQNNGV. V shed 5 bases and J 6 bases; nucleotides not matched to a gene: 3.

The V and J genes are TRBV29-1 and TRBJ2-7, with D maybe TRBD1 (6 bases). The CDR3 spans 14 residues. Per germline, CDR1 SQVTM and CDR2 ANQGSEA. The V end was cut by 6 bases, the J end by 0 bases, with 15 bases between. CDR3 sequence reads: CSVGGGSTSYEQYF. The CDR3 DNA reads TGCAGCGTGGGTGGGGGCTCGACCTCCTACGAGCAGTACTTC.